This is a list of T cell receptor beta chains from one sample in a study of T cell repertoires in aging, cancer and after chemotherapy. TCRdb analysed the multiplex PCR reads with MiXCR anew, one entry per CDR3 protein. The table has some 500 distinct CDR3 sequences, more than 25% seen once. The sequenced sample consisted of blood. The source is a human donor with a solid tumor. The CDR3 runs from the conserved cysteine through the conserved F or W. The D gene is left open where the match is weak. Size tells how often a clone was seen (once, few, many) or the class of an expanded clone, and some rows leave it out.

d_gene	abundance	v_gene	j_gene	CDR3nt	CDR3aa
-	few	TRBV6-1	TRBJ2-3	TGTGCCAGCGTAGTGGGTTGGGGTACGCAGTATTTT	CASVVGWGTQYF
-	-	TRBV18	TRBJ1-3	TGTGCCAGCTCCCCGAGGGCAGCTACTCTCCGAGACTCTGGAAACACCATATATTTT	CASSPRAATLRDSGNTIYF
TRBD1	large	TRBV6-1	TRBJ1-4	TGTGCCGGGGCGGACAGGACGGAAAAACTGTTTTTT	CAGADRTEKLFF
TRBD2	-	TRBV7-3	TRBJ2-3	TGTGCCAGCAGCGAAGGACTAGCCGTCAATACGCAGTATTTT	CASSEGLAVNTQYF
TRBD1	-	TRBV5-1	TRBJ2-7	TGCGCCAGCAACAACGGACAGGTCTCCTACGAGCAGTACTTC	CASNNGQVSYEQYF
-	-	TRBV6-1	TRBJ2-1	TGTGCCAGCCTGGGCGGATTTGATTACAATGAGCAGTTCTTC	CASLGGFDYNEQFF
-	large	TRBV11-2	TRBJ1-5	TGTGCCAGCAGCCAGACAGGAGATCAGCCCCAGCATTTT	CASSQTGDQPQHF
-	few	TRBV6-1	TRBJ2-3	TGTGCCAGCGTGGAGGGGGGGCCGACAGATACGCAGTATTTT	CASVEGGPTDTQYF
TRBD2	-	TRBV6-6	TRBJ2-3	TGTGCCAGCAGTTACGGGCTAGCGGGGAGCACAGATACGCAGTATTTT	CASSYGLAGSTDTQYF
TRBD1	-	TRBV5-1	TRBJ1-1	TGCGCCAGCAGCGAGCGACAGGGTCTAAAGACTGAAGCTTTCTTT	CASSERQGLKTEAFF
TRBD1	large	TRBV20-1	TRBJ2-7	TGCAGTGCTTATGAACCGGGACAGGGGGAAGAGCAGTACTTC	CSAYEPGQGEEQYF
-	few	TRBV5-1	TRBJ1-1	TGCGCCAGCACCCAGCGGGCTCTAGCCATTGCCGATTCGAACACTGAAGCTTTCTTT	CASTQRALAIADSNTEAFF
-	-	TRBV6-1	TRBJ1-5	TGTGCCAGCAAAAGGCTTAGCAATCAGCCCCAGCATTTT	CASKRLSNQPQHF
-	large	TRBV6-2/TRBV6-3	TRBJ1-2	TGTGCCAGCAGTTACCTGGGTGGCTACACCTTC	CASSYLGGYTF
-	-	TRBV7-3	TRBJ2-1	TGTGCCAGCAGCTTAGGAGGGCGTAGCCACAATGAGCAGTTCTTC	CASSLGGRSHNEQFF
TRBD2	large	TRBV27	TRBJ2-7	TGTGCCAGCAGTTCAGGACTAGCGGGAGGCCGCGAGCAGTACTTC	CASSSGLAGGREQYF
-	large	TRBV7-2	TRBJ1-4	TGTGCCAGCAGCTTAGACAGACCTCGGACTAATGAAAAACTGTTTTTT	CASSLDRPRTNEKLFF
-	large	TRBV20-1	TRBJ2-2	TGCAGTGCTAGAGTCACTGGCAGGGAGCTGTTTTTT	CSARVTGRELFF
TRBD1	-	TRBV18	TRBJ1-4	TGTGCCAGCTCACCAAGGGACAGGGATGCAACTAATGAAAAACTGTTTTTT	CASSPRDRDATNEKLFF
-	few	TRBV6-2/TRBV6-3	TRBJ2-6	TGTGCCAGCGTTTCCGACTCTGGGGCCAACGTCCTGACTTTC	CASVSDSGANVLTF
TRBD1	few	TRBV25-1	TRBJ1-4	TGTGCCAGCAGTGAATATAGTCGTGGACAGGGGATTCGGGCAAAACTGTTTTTT	CASSEYSRGQGIRAKLFF
-	-	TRBV11-2	TRBJ1-3	TGTGCCAGCAGCATAAGTGGGGCTGGAAACACCATATATTTT	CASSISGAGNTIYF
-	large	TRBV6-1	TRBJ1-2	TGTGCCAGCAGAGCCACAGGAGCTTTACGTGGCTACACCTTC	CASRATGALRGYTF
-	-	TRBV7-9	TRBJ2-7	TGTGCCAGCAGCGACTCAGGGAGCTACGGGCAGTACTTC	CASSDSGSYGQYF
-	-	TRBV6-1	TRBJ2-5	TGTGCCAGCAGTGAATGGAAAGGGGAAGGGGAGACCCAGTACTTC	CASSEWKGEGETQYF
-	large	TRBV19	TRBJ2-2	TGTGCCAGTACGGAACAGAACACCGGGGAGCTGTTTTTT	CASTEQNTGELFF
-	few	TRBV20-1	TRBJ1-1	TGCAGTGCTAGAGGAATGAGGGGGGGGGACACTGAAGCTTTCTTT	CSARGMRGGDTEAFF
-	-	TRBV28	TRBJ2-7	TGTGCCAGCAGGACTGGATCGGGTGCCCTCTACGAGCAGTACTTC	CASRTGSGALYEQYF
-	large	TRBV6-2/TRBV6-3	TRBJ1-1	TGTGCCAGCAGCAAAGGAGAGGAGGGAACTGAAGCTTTCTTT	CASSKGEEGTEAFF
TRBD2	-	TRBV13	TRBJ2-1	TGTGCCAGCAGCCCATGGACTAGCAGGCGCTACAATGAGCAGTTCTTC	CASSPWTSRRYNEQFF
-	-	TRBV6-5	TRBJ1-5	TGTGCCAGCAGTCTGACAACTGGGGGCCCCCAGCATTTT	CASSLTTGGPQHF
-	-	TRBV30	TRBJ2-1	TGTGCCTGGAGTGGTAAGGGTAGCTCCTACAATGAGCAGTTCTTC	CAWSGKGSSYNEQFF
-	hyperexpanded	TRBV6-4	TRBJ2-2	TGTGCCAGCAGTGACGAGGCTTCGAACACCGGGGAGCTGTTTTTT	CASSDEASNTGELFF
TRBD2	-	TRBV12-3/TRBV12-4	TRBJ2-3	TGTGCCAGCAGTGCTTACACCGGGGGGGATGGCACAGATACGCAGTATTTT	CASSAYTGGDGTDTQYF
-	-	TRBV7-9	TRBJ2-2	TGTGCCAGCAGCTTCGTCCGGGAAAACACCGGGGAGCTGTTTTTT	CASSFVRENTGELFF
TRBD1	large	TRBV7-9	TRBJ1-2	TGTGCCAGCAGCGGGGGACAGGGTCTACTCGGCTACACCTTC	CASSGGQGLLGYTF
-	-	TRBV10-1	TRBJ1-2	TGCGCCAGCAGTGACACAGGTTCGCCCTATGGCTACACCTTC	CASSDTGSPYGYTF
TRBD2	-	TRBV18	TRBJ2-1	TGTGCCAGCTCACAGACTAGCGGGAGGGCCCTGGAGCAGTTCTTC	CASSQTSGRALEQFF
TRBD1	few	TRBV11-1	TRBJ2-1	TGTGCCAGCAGCTCTCGGACAGGGGGTATGTTCAATGAGCAGTTCTTC	CASSSRTGGMFNEQFF
-	few	TRBV18	TRBJ1-4	TGTGCCAGCTCCGGTTGGGGGAGTAATGAAAAACTGTTTTTT	CASSGWGSNEKLFF
-	few	TRBV11-2	TRBJ2-7	TGTGCCAGCAGCCGCCCGCTTCGGGGAGAATTCTACGAGCAGTACTTC	CASSRPLRGEFYEQYF
-	once	TRBV6-4	TRBJ1-6	TGTGCCAGCAGCCACCGAACTACGGACAGTAATGGCTCACCCCTCCACTTT	CASSHRTTDSNGSPLHF
-	-	TRBV2	TRBJ1-1	TGTGCCAGCAGTCGAAGTGTGAACACTGAAGCTTTCTTT	CASSRSVNTEAFF
-	-	TRBV5-6	TRBJ2-1	TGTGCCAGCAGCTTGGTCAACAATGAGCAGTTCTTC	CASSLVNNEQFF
-	-	TRBV7-2	TRBJ2-3	TGTGCCAGCAGCCGAGACGGGAGAATGGTCGATACGCAGTATTTT	CASSRDGRMVDTQYF
-	-	TRBV7-9	TRBJ1-4	TGTGCCAGCAGCTTAGTTAGTCGGCAGATTAATGAAAAACTGTTTTTT	CASSLVSRQINEKLFF
TRBD2	few	TRBV27	TRBJ2-2	TGTGCCAGCAGTTTAAGGCCTTCCACTAGCGGGGGGTTTAGCGGGGAGCTGTTTTTT	CASSLRPSTSGGFSGELFF
-	-	TRBV27	TRBJ2-1	TGTGCCAGCAGTTTACTCGGGCCGTACAATGAGCAGTTCTTC	CASSLLGPYNEQFF
-	large	TRBV7-3	TRBJ1-2	TGTGCCAGCAGCCCCGACAGAATCGGGGCCTATGGCTACACCTTC	CASSPDRIGAYGYTF
TRBD2	large	TRBV15	TRBJ2-2	TGTGCCACCAGCAGAGACCAGCGGGAGACCGGGGAGCTGTTTTTT	CATSRDQRETGELFF
-	large	TRBV7-2	TRBJ1-3	TGTGCCAGCAGCTGGGCAGGCTCTGGAAACACCATATATTTT	CASSWAGSGNTIYF
-	-	TRBV28	TRBJ1-2	TGTGCCAGCAGTTTCGTATCCTATGGCTACACCTTC	CASSFVSYGYTF
-	few	TRBV30	TRBJ2-3	TGTGCCTGGGTCCGAACACCAGATACGCAGTATTTT	CAWVRTPDTQYF
-	few	TRBV11-1	TRBJ2-7	TGTGCCAGCAGCTTAGCCAAGACAGTGAACGACGAGCAGTACTTC	CASSLAKTVNDEQYF
-	few	TRBV20-1	TRBJ1-1	TGCAGTGCTAGAGTGCGATGGGGGGGCAGGAGGAACACTGAAGCTTTCTTT	CSARVRWGGRRNTEAFF
TRBD2	-	TRBV20-1	TRBJ2-5	TGCAGTGTTAGTAGCGGGGTAGGGGAGACCCAGTACTTC	CSVSSGVGETQYF